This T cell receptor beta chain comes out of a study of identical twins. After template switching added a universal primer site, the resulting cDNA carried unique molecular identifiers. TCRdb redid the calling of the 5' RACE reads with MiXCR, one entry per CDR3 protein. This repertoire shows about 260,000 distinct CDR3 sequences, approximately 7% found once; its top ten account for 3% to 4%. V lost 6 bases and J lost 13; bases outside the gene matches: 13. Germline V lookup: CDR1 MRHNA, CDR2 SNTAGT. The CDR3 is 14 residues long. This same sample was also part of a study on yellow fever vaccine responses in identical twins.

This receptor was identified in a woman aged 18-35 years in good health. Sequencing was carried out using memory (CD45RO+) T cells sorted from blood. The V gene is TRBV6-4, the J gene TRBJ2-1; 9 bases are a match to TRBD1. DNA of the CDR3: TGTGCCAGCAGCCCCGGGACAGGGTCCCAGGATCAGTTCTTC. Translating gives CASSPGTGSQDQFF.